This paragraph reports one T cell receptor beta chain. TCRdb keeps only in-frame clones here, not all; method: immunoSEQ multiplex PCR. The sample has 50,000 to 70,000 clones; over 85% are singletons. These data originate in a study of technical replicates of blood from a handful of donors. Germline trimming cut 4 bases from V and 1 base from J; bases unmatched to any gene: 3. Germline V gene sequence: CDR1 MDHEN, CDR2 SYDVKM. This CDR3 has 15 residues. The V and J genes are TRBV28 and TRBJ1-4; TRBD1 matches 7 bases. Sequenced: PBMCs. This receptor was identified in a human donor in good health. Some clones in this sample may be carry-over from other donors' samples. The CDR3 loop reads CASSSPGGTNEKLFF. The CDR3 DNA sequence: TGTGCCAGCAGTTCACCAGGGGGAACTAATGAAAAACTGTTTTTT.